The rows below give T cell receptor beta chains drawn from one sample of a study of T cells expressing NK-cell markers. For each CDR3 protein, TCRdb gives one entry from its re-call of the 5' RACE reads, without DNA. The sample table includes about 260,000 distinct CDR3 sequences. Sample: blood T cells: a sorted CD56 or NKG2C T cell subset, CD4+ or CD8+ T cells, or bulk PBMC T cells (not recorded which). The receptors come from a woman aged 18 to 75 in good health. CDR3s include the opening cysteine and the closing phenylalanine or tryptophan.

V gene	J gene	CDR3 protein
TRBV7-3	TRBJ2-6	CASSAPGQSSGANVLTF
TRBV6-1	TRBJ1-1	CASRAPPGSDTEAFF
TRBV4-2	TRBJ2-3	CASSQSAGERTDTQYF
TRBV20-1	TRBJ2-5	CSATDYQETQYF
TRBV7-2	TRBJ2-1	CASSGGAYNEQFF
TRBV12-3/TRBV12-4	TRBJ1-3	CASSPSGHTIYF
TRBV25-1	TRBJ2-1	CASSEVMGGEQFF
TRBV19	TRBJ2-7	CASSIQTAYEQYF
TRBV20-1	TRBJ2-7	CSASGVGGISTYEQYF
TRBV18	TRBJ1-3	CASSLQGEPGNTIYF
TRBV9	TRBJ2-1	CASSAGQRTSGSLYNEQFF
TRBV4-3	TRBJ1-4	CASSVWTASYEKLFF
TRBV20-1	TRBJ2-7	CSARDPREPTYEQYF
TRBV4-3	TRBJ2-1	CASSQEPYNEQFF
TRBV5-1	TRBJ2-1	CASSLEYEQFF
TRBV5-1	TRBJ2-1	CASSASAGGPNEQFF
TRBV20-1	TRBJ2-4	CSAREAGAKNIQYF
TRBV3-1	TRBJ1-1	CASSQPQGVGDTEAFF
TRBV11-3	TRBJ2-3	CASSQRGDTQYF
TRBV7-8	TRBJ2-3	CASWGGTDTQYF
TRBV20-1	TRBJ2-5	CSARASSGKETQYF
TRBV15	TRBJ1-6	CATGRDRLHNSPLHF
TRBV7-2	TRBJ1-1	CASSLGTGTEAFF
TRBV3-1	TRBJ2-1	CASSQALGQATYNEQFF
TRBV28	TRBJ2-5	CASRGSGSTPLIQETQYF
TRBV20-1	TRBJ1-1	CSARDPVDTEAFF
TRBV18	TRBJ2-5	CASSPGTGGGETQYF
TRBV29-1	TRBJ1-1	CSVLRPLNTEAFF
TRBV18	TRBJ2-6	CASSSRFPTGGNGANVLTF
TRBV5-1	TRBJ2-3	CASSLQGQDTQYF
TRBV20-1	TRBJ2-3	CSARDPRQGTDTQYF
TRBV29-1	TRBJ2-2	CSAQGLKNTGELFF
TRBV20-1	TRBJ2-1	CSARRGGYNEQFF
TRBV14	TRBJ2-7	CASSPWRTNYEQYF
TRBV4-3	TRBJ2-7	CASSQVAALAGAYEQYF
TRBV30	TRBJ1-6	CAWRAGSNSPLHF
TRBV5-1	TRBJ2-3	CASSPIRSTGFSADTQYF
TRBV20-1	TRBJ2-3	CSALRASGTDTQYF
TRBV29-1	TRBJ2-5	CSVDPTVQETQYF
TRBV10-1	TRBJ2-5	CASSEKETQYF
TRBV6-2/TRBV6-3	TRBJ2-1	CASSQQGLAEQFF
TRBV28	TRBJ2-7	CASRYLAGGPYEQYF
TRBV29-1	TRBJ1-5	CSVGGGLSSNQPQHF
TRBV27	TRBJ2-5	CATSWTGSMETQYF
TRBV6-2/TRBV6-3	TRBJ2-1	CASSSSGQGIGEQFF
TRBV7-2	TRBJ2-6	CASSLAGPGANVLTF
TRBV4-3	TRBJ2-3	CASSHAATGAGRVTDTQYF
TRBV18	TRBJ1-6	CASSPWEGDNSPLHF
TRBV5-1	TRBJ2-3	CASSSVPTDTQYF
TRBV9	TRBJ1-1	CASNLQGTEAFF
TRBV20-1	TRBJ2-7	CSARAAGGAYEQYF
TRBV6-2/TRBV6-3	TRBJ1-4	CASSRRLRNEKLFF
TRBV27	TRBJ2-5	CASRDWTSGETQYF
TRBV10-3	TRBJ1-5	CAISAATGSNQPQHF
TRBV3-1	TRBJ2-5	CASNFGRLAETQYF
TRBV5-1	TRBJ2-2	CASSPRTSGRLTIAGELFF
TRBV20-1	TRBJ2-4	CSAIALLGRNIQYF
TRBV7-2	TRBJ1-5	CASSIRDRVQPQHF
TRBV6-2/TRBV6-3	TRBJ2-1	CASSYKGGQFF